Shown below are 31 T cell receptor beta chains from a single sample sequenced in a study of blood T cell repertoires in COVID-19. The data were produced by immunoSEQ multiplex PCR, yet TCRdb's version contains in-frame clones alone and is incomplete. The sample records about 34,000 clones, around 77% being singletons. The sample was peripheral blood. These receptors were obtained from a human donor in a cohort sampled during active COVID-19.

The chain is built from TRBV5-5 and TRBJ1-1, with D perhaps matching TRBD1 (5 bases). CDR1 SGHKS and CDR2 YYEKEE come from the germline V gene (reference sequence). There are 15 residues in the CDR3. V was trimmed by 2 bases and J by 6 bases, leaving 17 bases between them. CDR3 nucleotide sequence: TGTGCCAGCAGCTTCCTTCCGGGGGGAAGGGCTGAAGCTTTCTTT. Protein product: CASSFLPGGRAEAFF.

This chain uses TRBV19 with TRBJ2-3; 9 bases match TRBD2. Germline-derived CDR1 and CDR2 are LNHDA and SQIVND (reference sequence). This CDR3 spans 14 amino acids. After removal of 6 bases from V and 10 bases from J, the junction contained 11 bases not matched to a gene. In DNA, the CDR3 is TGTGCCAGTAGCCGAGCCGCTAGCGGGATGGCGCAGTATTTT. This sequence encodes CASSRAASGMAQYF.

V gene TRBV6-2 or TRBV6-3 combines with J gene TRBJ1-2; 7 bases align to TRBD1. In germline, CDR1 is MNHEY, CDR2 SVGEGT. The CDR3 sequence is 15 residues long. V was pared by 0 bases and J by 8 bases, with 9 bases of the junction left unmatched. The CDR3 bases are TGTGCCAGCAGTTACTCGGGCAGGGGGTCAGAAGGCTACACCTTC. It encodes CASSYSGRGSEGYTF.

This chain links TRBV6-5 with TRBJ1-2; D ambiguous. This CDR3 comprises 13 residues. The V gene lost 2 bases and the J gene lost 4 bases, with 8 bases spanning the gap. The V gene's germline CDR1 is MNHEY and CDR2 SVGAGI. The DNA of the CDR3 is TGTGCCAGCAGTTACGGGAGTGGCTATGGCTACACCTTC. Amino acid sequence: CASSYGSGYGYTF.

The table lists this clone with a count of one. V is TRBV9 and J is TRBJ2-5; a weak D match, TRBD1 (5 bases). The V and J ends lost 0 bases and 1 base respectively, with 7 bases between them. Germline V gene data show CDR1 as SGDLS and CDR2 as YYNGEE. This CDR3 region has 14 residues. CDR3 amino acids: CASSVGTGQETQYF. CDR3 bases: TGTGCCAGCAGCGTAGGAACAGGCCAAGAGACCCAGTACTTC.

This clone was counted a few times. The chain couples TRBV19 to TRBJ1-1, with TRBD1 matching over 7 bases. The CDR3 has 15 amino acids. V was pared by 2 bases and J by 2 bases, with 5 bases of the junction left unmatched. Germline CDR1 and CDR2: LNHDA and SQIVND (reference sequence). DNA for the CDR3: TGTGCCAGTAGTATATTCGGGACAGAAAACACTGAAGCTTTCTTT. It yields the protein CASSIFGTENTEAFF.

This CDR3 is CASSRGAGVETQYF. The CDR3 DNA is TGTGCCAGCAGCCGGGGAGCGGGAGTGGAGACCCAGTACTTC. J is TRBJ2-5 and V is TRBV3-1 (or the pseudogene TRBV3-2), with 8 bases identical to TRBD2. With 4 bases clipped from V and 5 bases from J, the junction kept 6 bases outside the gene matches. The CDR3 consists of 14 residues. CDR1 and CDR2 from the germline V gene are LGHDT and YNNKEL (reference sequence).

The V gene is TRBV7-2, the J gene TRBJ2-7, with 7 nucleotides matching TRBD2. There are 14 residues in the CDR3. Looked up from germline, CDR1 is SGHTA and CDR2 is FQGNSA. The ends lost 1 base at V and 3 bases at J; junction bases unmatched: 3. CDR3 residues: CASSLDGLGYEQYF. The CDR3 DNA follows: TGTGCCAGCAGCTTAGATGGACTAGGCTACGAGCAGTACTTC.

The rearrangement links TRBV11-2 to TRBJ2-3; D is possibly TRBD1 (6 bases). V was pared by 1 base and J by 4 bases, with 15 bases between. This CDR3 has 16 amino acids. The germline CDR1 and CDR2 sequences are SGHAT and FQNNGV. The CDR3 reads CASSLGTQGTADTQYF. CDR3 nucleotide sequence: TGTGCCAGCAGCTTAGGGACACAGGGCACCGCAGATACGCAGTATTTT.

The chain employs TRBV6-2 or TRBV6-3 and TRBJ2-7, with a possible D match to TRBD1 (6 bases). The V end lost 4 bases, the J end lost 7 bases, and 20 bases lay between the germline ends. The V gene's germline CDR1 is MNHEY and CDR2 SVGEGT. The CDR3 contains 15 residues. CDR3 region: CASSSTGTQSGEQYF. In DNA, the CDR3 is TGTGCCAGCAGTTCCACCGGGACACAAAGTGGGGAGCAGTACTTC.

The chain recombines TRBV9 with TRBJ2-7, with a weak D call TRBD2 (6 bases). CDR3 length equals 14 residues. Germline-derived CDR1 and CDR2 are SGDLS and YYNGEE. The V gene lost 0 bases and the J gene lost 6 bases, with 13 bases spanning the gap. The CDR3 reads CASSVGAGSLEQYF. Written as DNA, the CDR3 is TGTGCCAGCAGCGTAGGGGCGGGAAGTCTCGAGCAGTACTTC.

The chain uses TRBV3-1 (or the pseudogene TRBV3-2) and TRBJ2-3; 13 bases match TRBD2. Germline loops: CDR1 LGHDT, CDR2 YNNKEL (reference sequence). The length of the CDR3 is 17 residues. V dropped 4 bases and J dropped 2; count of bases not matched to a gene: 6. CDR3: CASSLWTSGGITDTQYF. The CDR3, as DNA: TGTGCCAGCAGCCTCTGGACTAGCGGGGGAATCACAGATACGCAGTATTTT.

The V gene is TRBV6-5, the J gene TRBJ2-7; possible D gene TRBD1, 5 bases. The length of the CDR3 is 13 residues. CDR1 is MNHEY, CDR2 SVGAGI, per germline. Between the trimmed V and J ends, which lost 6 bases and 0 bases, there was a span of 9 bases. The CDR3 bases are TGTGCCAGCAGAGACAGCACCTCCTACGAGCAGTACTTC. This sequence encodes CASRDSTSYEQYF.

V gene TRBV19 combines with J gene TRBJ1-5; possibly TRBD1 for D (6 bases). The CDR3 has 17 residues. Germline V gives CDR1 LNHDA, CDR2 SQIVND (reference sequence). Trimming took off 3 bases at V and 4 bases at J, with 19 bases between the two ends. Here the CDR3 reads CASSITSARGSNQPQHF. DNA of the CDR3: TGTGCCAGTAGTATTACCTCTGCCAGGGGCTCAAATCAGCCCCAGCATTTT.

J is TRBJ2-7 and V is TRBV28; the match to TRBD2 covers 11 bases. This CDR3 comprises 18 residues. Trimming cost V 3 bases and J 5 bases; bases outside gene matches: 15. Germline CDR1 reads MDHEN; CDR2 reads SYDVKM. CDR3 residues: CASSLTQLAGALMDEQYF. Written as DNA, the CDR3 is TGTGCCAGCAGTTTGACCCAACTAGCGGGAGCTTTAATGGACGAGCAGTACTTC.

Within the sample, this clone is medium-sized. This chain connects TRBV20-1 to TRBJ2-7; D is undetermined. Trimming removed 1 base from V and 5 bases from J, with 6 bases in between. The CDR3 runs to 11 residues. Germline V CDR1 and CDR2: DFQATT, SNEGSKA (reference sequence). CDR3: CSARVGNEQYF. For the CDR3, the DNA is TGCAGTGCTAGAGTTGGCAACGAGCAGTACTTC.

Only a few counts were recorded for this clone. The chain carries TRBV3-1 (or the pseudogene TRBV3-2) and TRBJ2-5; D is possibly TRBD2 (6 bases). This CDR3 has 17 residues. CDR1 LGHDT and CDR2 YNNKEL come from the germline V gene (reference sequence). Trimming removed 3 bases at V and 1 base at J, with 18 bases between. In DNA form, the CDR3 reads TGTGCCAGCAGCCACCCAATCCGTAGCGGCCTCCAAGAGACCCAGTACTTC. Protein: CASSHPIRSGLQETQYF.

The gene calls are TRBV15 and TRBJ2-4, with D maybe TRBD2 (6 bases). The CDR3 contains 18 residues. V was trimmed by 0 bases and J by 0 bases, leaving 15 bases between them. Germline V lookup: CDR1 LNHNV, CDR2 YYDKDF (reference sequence). The CDR3 loop reads CATSRDRDSPEAKNIQYF. The CDR3 region has the DNA TGTGCCACCAGCAGAGATAGGGACTCCCCCGAAGCCAAAAACATTCAGTACTTC.

The chain is built from TRBV28 and TRBJ1-6; 9 bases are a match to TRBD1. Germline CDR1 is MDHEN and CDR2 is SYDVKM. The CDR3 runs 15 residues. V dropped 7 bases and J dropped 7; count of bases not matched to a gene: 8. The CDR3: CASTAGTGRNSPLHF. The CDR3 DNA reads TGTGCCAGCACCGCGGGGACAGGGAGGAATTCACCCCTCCACTTT.

This sequence joins TRBV3-1 (or the pseudogene TRBV3-2) and TRBJ1-3; D is unclear. The CDR3 sequence is 13 residues long. The ends were cut back, 1 base at V and 7 bases at J, with 8 bases in the middle. Germline V gives CDR1 LGHDT, CDR2 YNNKEL (reference sequence). CDR3 loop: CASSQAGRNTIYF. The CDR3 coding sequence is TGTGCCAGCAGCCAAGCAGGCCGGAACACCATATATTTT.

This clone turned up a few times. V and J are TRBV14 and TRBJ1-6, with 7 bases lining up with TRBD1. This CDR3 is built from 12 residues. Trimming took 2 bases from V and 16 from J; bases not matched to a gene: 5. Germline lookup yields CDR1 SGHDN and CDR2 FVKESK. CDR3 in DNA: TGTGCCAGCAGCCAACCCCCGGGACAGCTCCACTTT. This codes for CASSQPPGQLHF.

The chain uses TRBV30 and TRBJ2-1; 10 bases map to TRBD2. The germline V gene encodes CDR1 GTSNPN and CDR2 SVGIG (reference sequence). The CDR3 is made up of 14 amino acids. J gave up 7 bases and V 3 bases, and 6 bases lay outside the gene matches. The CDR3 is CAWRPSGRGNEQFF. The CDR3 DNA follows: TGTGCCTGGAGACCTAGCGGGAGAGGGAATGAGCAGTTCTTC.

The chain carries TRBV28 and TRBJ2-3; 8 bases align to TRBD2. This CDR3 spans 15 amino acids. V lost 4 bases and J lost 4; bases outside the gene matches: 7. The germline CDR1 and CDR2 sequences are MDHEN and SYDVKM. The CDR3 here is CASSSAGGLADTQYF. CDR3 coding DNA: TGTGCCAGCAGTTCGGCGGGGGGCTTGGCAGATACGCAGTATTTT.

This chain joins TRBV2 and TRBJ1-2; D gene unclear. Germline lookup yields CDR1 SNHLY and CDR2 FYNNEI. This CDR3 comprises 12 residues. V lost 8 bases to trimming and J lost 5 bases, with 12 bases between them. The CDR3 spells CASHTSRYGYTF. The CDR3 region has the DNA TGTGCCAGCCACACCTCAAGATATGGCTACACCTTC.

The chain couples TRBV10-3 to TRBJ2-1; TRBD2 aligns across 7 bases. The V and J ends lost 4 bases and 7 bases, in that order; junction bases with no gene match: 1. The CDR3 extends over 12 amino acids. Germline V gene lookup returns CDR1 ENHRY and CDR2 SYGVKD. DNA for the CDR3: TGTGCCATCAGTGGGGGGGGAAATGAGCAGTTCTTC. Translation gives CAISGGGNEQFF.

There are a few counts of this clone. The gene calls are TRBV6-6 and TRBJ1-5, with TRBD1 identical over 7 bases. V shed 11 bases and J 0 bases; nucleotides not matched to a gene: 4. CDR1 and CDR2 (germline): MNHNY, SVGAGI (reference sequence). The CDR3 is 13 amino acids. CDR3 region: CAGQEYSNQPQHF. In nucleotides, the CDR3 is TGTGCCGGACAGGAGTATAGCAATCAGCCCCAGCATTTT.

The CDR3 bases are TGTGCCAGCAGCCGCGGACAGAATACGCAGTATTTT. Residues: CASSRGQNTQYF. J is TRBJ2-3 and V is TRBV3-1 (or the pseudogene TRBV3-2); the D gene is possibly TRBD1 (6 bases). The germline V gene encodes CDR1 LGHDT and CDR2 YNNKEL (reference sequence). V was pared by 4 bases and J by 7 bases, with 9 bases between. This CDR3 has 12 residues.

The gene calls are TRBV19 and TRBJ2-2, with a weak D call TRBD1 (6 bases). Trimming cost V 3 bases and J 4 bases, with 12 bases left between them. CDR1 is LNHDA and CDR2 is SQIVND in the germline V gene (reference sequence). The CDR3 loop spans 15 amino acids. The CDR3 sequence: CASSIGGRGTGELFF. CDR3 nucleotides: TGTGCCAGTAGTATCGGTGGCAGGGGCACCGGGGAGCTGTTTTTT.

The V gene is TRBV27, the J gene TRBJ2-2; 12 bases agree with TRBD1. Germline V gives CDR1 MNHEY, CDR2 SMNVEV (reference sequence). CDR3 size: 20 residues. Unmatched junction bases numbered 14, after V lost 1 base and J lost 5 bases. CDR3 in DNA: TGTGCCAGCAGTTTATGGGGCCCCCGGGACAGGGGGCAAGGGACCGGGGAGCTGTTTTTT. This codes for CASSLWGPRDRGQGTGELFF.

The chain uses TRBV5-1 and TRBJ1-2, with D uncertain. The CDR3 is made up of 15 amino acids. Germline CDR1 reads SGHRS; CDR2 reads YFSETQ. V was trimmed by 0 bases and J by 8 bases, leaving 17 bases between them. As DNA, the CDR3 is TGCGCCAGCAGCTTGGGGGTGAGCAAGTTGGGCGGCTACACCTTC. Protein sequence: CASSLGVSKLGGYTF. Variable domain in full (rest from reference TRBV5-1 and TRBJ1-2): KAGVTQTPRYLIKTRGQQVTLSCSPISGHRSVSWYQQTPGQGLQFLFEYFSETQRNKGNFPGRFSGRQFSNSRSEMNVSTLELGDSALYLCASSLGVSKLGGYTFGSGTRLTVV.

The chain employs TRBV7-9 and TRBJ2-2, with D possibly being TRBD1 (5 bases). Between the trimmed V and J ends, which lost 2 bases and 6 bases, there was a span of 10 bases. Germline V CDR1 and CDR2: SEHNR, FQNEAQ (reference sequence). The CDR3 totals 14 residues. CDR3 protein: CASSLTGFAGELFF. The CDR3 DNA is TGTGCCAGCAGCTTAACAGGCTTTGCCGGGGAGCTGTTTTTT.